Listed here is a single T cell receptor beta chain. No antigen is known for it. The CDR3 contains 16 residues. CDR1 and CDR2 (germline): MNHEY, SMNVEV (reference sequence). The V end lost 5 bases, the J end lost 0 bases, and 11 bases lay between the germline ends. Clones were sequenced by immunoSEQ multiplex PCR, and TCRdb holds only the in-frame ones, with some missing. The sample has around 11,000 clones, approximately 70% seen once. This specimen belongs to a study of chemoradiotherapy in HPV16-positive cancers. Study conclusions and caveats: The functional HPV-specific definition rests on just two HPV16-positive patients.

The sequence came from a human donor with HPV-associated anogenital cancer. This specimen was taken from a patient who underwent chemoradiotherapy. The J gene is TRBJ1-6, the V gene TRBV27; the D is unclear. CDR3: CASSRSASSYNSPLHF. The CDR3 nucleotides are TGTGCCAGCAGTCGCTCTGCGAGCTCCTATAATTCACCCCTCCACTTT.